These 9 T cell receptor beta chains originate from one sample sequenced in a study of shared clonotypes between healthy human individuals. Repertoires were generated with immunoSEQ multiplex PCR, while TCRdb's copy carries only in-frame clones and drops some. The sample has under 2,000,000 clones, around 96% seen once. CD45RO negativity and positive selection for CCR7 defined naive CD8 cells, a population that excluded terminally differentiated effector memory CD45RA+ cells. Material for sequencing was naive CD8+ T cells sorted from blood. These receptor sequences come from a man younger than 35 in good health.

The CDR3 region has the DNA TGTGCCACCCACCCTAGCGGGAGTCGTATCGGGGAGCTGTTTTTT. This encodes CATHPSGSRIGELFF. The chain joins TRBV15 to TRBJ2-2; 10 bases agree with TRBD2. After removal of 8 bases from V and 7 bases from J, the junction contained 10 bases not matched to a gene. From germline, CDR1 is LNHNV and CDR2 YYDKDF (reference sequence). This CDR3 has 15 amino acids. The complete variable domain, with remaining parts taken from reference TRBV15 and TRBJ2-2, reads DAMVIQNPRYQVTQFGKPVTLSCSQTLNHNVMYWYQQKSSQAPKLLFHYYDKDFNNEADTPDNFQSRRPNTSFCFLDIRSPGLGDTAMYLCATHPSGSRIGELFFGEGSRLTVL.

The chain has TRBV27 and TRBJ1-1; weak D call: TRBD1 (5 bases). Germline V gene data show CDR1 as MNHEY and CDR2 as SMNVEV (reference sequence). Trimming removed 4 bases at V and 5 bases at J, with 20 bases between. The CDR3 covers 16 residues. The CDR3 protein is CASSSDSEGRETEAFF. CDR3 nucleotides: TGTGCCAGCAGTTCCGACAGTGAAGGGAGAGAGACTGAAGCTTTCTTT.

The J gene is TRBJ1-4, the V gene TRBV30; 7 nucleotides agree with TRBD1. V trimming: 1 base; J trimming: 0 bases; junction bases outside the gene matches: 11. Germline assignment: CDR1 GTSNPN and CDR2 SVGIG (reference sequence). The CDR3 is 18 residues long. CDR3 DNA: TGTGCCTGGAGTGGCCTGGCAGGGGGGCCTGCAACTAATGAAAAACTGTTTTTT. Translated, it gives CAWSGLAGGPATNEKLFF.

This chain uses TRBV27 with TRBJ2-2; no clear D. V dropped 5 bases and J dropped 1 base, with 11 bases sitting between them. The CDR3 runs to 15 residues. Germline V gives CDR1 MNHEY, CDR2 SMNVEV (reference sequence). The CDR3 reads CASSPSRGNTGELFF. CDR3 coding DNA: TGTGCCAGCAGTCCAAGCCGCGGGAACACCGGGGAGCTGTTTTTT.

Details on this clone: Other DNA sequences in the same sample also yield this CDR3. The rearrangement uses TRBV11-2 and TRBJ2-5, with 11 bases lining up with TRBD2. J lost 1 base, V lost 3 bases, and 1 base had no gene match. The CDR3 is 15 amino acids. The germline V gene encodes CDR1 SGHAT and CDR2 FQNNGV. The CDR3 DNA is TGTGCCAGCAGCTTGGGGACTAGCGGCCAAGAGACCCAGTACTTC. Its translation is CASSLGTSGQETQYF.

On this clone: Other DNA sequences in the same sample also yield this CDR3. This sequence joins TRBV27 and TRBJ2-1, with D unresolved. CDR3 length: 12 residues. V lost 5 bases, J lost 3 bases, and 5 bases lay in between. The germline V gene has CDR1 MNHEY and CDR2 SMNVEV (reference sequence). In DNA form, the CDR3 reads TGTGCCAGCAGTCCGGACTACAATGAGCAGTTCTTC. This gives the protein CASSPDYNEQFF.

As concerns this clone: The same CDR3 can be traced to other DNA sequences in this sample. The chain joins TRBV6-6 to TRBJ2-1; D remains ambiguous. Trimming took off 0 bases at V and 8 bases at J, with 2 bases between the two ends. CDR1 is MNHNY and CDR2 is SVGAGI in the germline V gene (reference sequence). There are 11 residues in the CDR3. CDR3 in amino acids: CASSYSDEQFF. The DNA for the CDR3 is TGTGCCAGCAGTTACTCGGATGAGCAGTTCTTC.

CDR3: CASSHLTGILTF. CDR3 in DNA: TGTGCCAGCAGCCACTTGACAGGGATCCTGACTTTC. V and J are TRBV4-2 and TRBJ2-6, with 7 nucleotides matching TRBD1. Germline lookup yields CDR1 LGHNA and CDR2 YNFKEQ. The CDR3 spans 12 residues. After removal of 3 bases from V and 14 bases from J, the junction contained 4 bases not matched to a gene.

J is TRBJ1-2 and V is TRBV27; no clear D. V dropped 3 bases and J dropped 8 bases, with 16 bases sitting between them. This CDR3 is 14 amino acids long. Germline CDR1 MNHEY, CDR2 SMNVEV (reference sequence). CDR3 sequence: CASSLSVVGYGYTF. The CDR3 DNA reads as TGTGCCAGCAGTTTGTCCGTCGTTGGGTACGGCTACACCTTC.